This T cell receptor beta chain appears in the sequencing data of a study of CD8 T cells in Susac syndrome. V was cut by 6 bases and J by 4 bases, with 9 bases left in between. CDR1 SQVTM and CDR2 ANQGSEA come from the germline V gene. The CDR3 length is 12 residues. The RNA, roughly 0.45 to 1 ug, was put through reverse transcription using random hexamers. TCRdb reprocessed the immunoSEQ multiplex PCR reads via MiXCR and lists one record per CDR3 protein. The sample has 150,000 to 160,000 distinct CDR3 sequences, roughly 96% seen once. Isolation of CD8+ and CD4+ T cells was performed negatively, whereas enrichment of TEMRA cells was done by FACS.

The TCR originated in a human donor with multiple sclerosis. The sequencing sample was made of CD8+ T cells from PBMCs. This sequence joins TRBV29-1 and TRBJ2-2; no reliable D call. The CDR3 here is CSVISSTGELFF. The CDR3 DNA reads TGCAGCGTCATAAGCAGCACCGGGGAGCTGTTTTTT.